These T cell receptor beta chains were read from a single sample in a study of OX40 agonist ivuxolimab in advanced cancers. Produced via immunoSEQ multiplex PCR; TCRdb's table is partial and in-frame only. The sample lists about 88,000 clones, around nine tenths occurring once. The sample here was CD4+ or CD8+ T cells sorted from blood, taken in a trial of the OX40 agonist ivuxolimab. The receptors derive from an adult with an advanced solid tumor such as melanoma, head and neck, liver or kidney cancer. Each CDR3 is given with its conserved first and last residue. A clone size is listed for some rows: how often the clone was seen (once, few, many), or a class if it is expanded.

-	TRBJ2-7	TRBV11-2	CASSRDRDPYEQYF
-	TRBJ2-2	TRBV29-1	CSVATSSAGELFF
-	TRBJ2-7	TRBV18	CASSPGQGPLYEQYF
-	TRBJ2-3	TRBV7-2	CASSLAGTSGRTDTQYF
medium-sized	TRBJ1-2	TRBV7-9	CASSLGQGGQGYTF
-	TRBJ2-3	TRBV7-8	CASSLVPGGTDTQYF
-	TRBJ1-5	TRBV27	CASSRRTGGAGQPQHF
-	TRBJ1-4	TRBV2	CASGTTNEKLFF
-	TRBJ1-2	TRBV25-1	CASSEGTERYGYTF
-	TRBJ1-6	TRBV7-8	CASSPAGQGGSSPLHF
-	TRBJ2-3	TRBV2	CASSGGRGAPDTQYF
-	TRBJ1-2	TRBV7-2	CASRRSGGLAGYTF
-	TRBJ2-3	TRBV4-2	CASSQQPTSGAGTDTQYF
-	TRBJ2-2	TRBV5-1	CASSLEGQGASGELFF
-	TRBJ2-5	TRBV14	CASSQGQLRETQYF
-	TRBJ2-3	TRBV7-8	CASSFRGPSTDTQYF
-	TRBJ2-5	TRBV9	CASSVGSAGRETQYF
-	TRBJ2-4	TRBV10-1	CASSEGSGNIQYF
-	TRBJ2-5	TRBV11-3	CASSRRGQETQYF
-	TRBJ1-3	TRBV5-6	CASSSGGLGNTIYF
-	TRBJ1-2	TRBV29-1	CSVDSGDGYTF
-	TRBJ1-1	TRBV11-2	CASSLGRGNTEAFF
-	TRBJ2-3	TRBV4-1	CASSLGLAFSPRDTQYF
-	TRBJ2-7	TRBV6-1	CASNEPEQYF
-	TRBJ1-2	TRBV6-1	CASSEPPHSGYTF
-	TRBJ1-1	TRBV5-6	CASSPNRGSGKNTEAFF
-	TRBJ1-1	TRBV5-1	CASSRVGTARSKTLNTEAFF
-	TRBJ2-1	TRBV14	CASSLGRSLNEQFF
-	TRBJ2-3	TRBV30	CAWRELDTQYF
-	TRBJ2-1	TRBV7-3	CASSLLAGVDEQFF
-	TRBJ1-2	TRBV6-5	CASTGDGYGYTF
once	TRBJ1-3	TRBV19	CASSNLSGNTIYF
-	TRBJ2-2	TRBV6-6	CASNRPGTAHSGELFF
-	TRBJ2-7	TRBV7-2	CASSGTSGPSENEQYF
-	TRBJ2-3	TRBV11-2	CASSFGGVPDTQYF
-	TRBJ2-7	TRBV6-6	CASSSGSVFYEQYF
-	TRBJ1-1	TRBV10-3	CAIRARDKNTEAFF
once	TRBJ2-1	TRBV20-1	CSALPEEEQFF
-	TRBJ1-1	TRBV29-1	CSDNQGFF
-	TRBJ2-7	TRBV6-5	CASSSVAGGTYEQYF
once	TRBJ2-2	TRBV7-7	CASSLDPNTGELFF
once	TRBJ1-1	TRBV7-9	CASSPRTGNTEAFF
-	TRBJ1-4	TRBV4-1	CASSQFAAGANEKLFF